Sequencing of this T cell receptor beta chain was carried out in a study of shared clonotypes between healthy human individuals. There are a few counts of this clone. Deletions cut 3 bases from V and 5 bases from J, with 14 bases between. The CDR3 contains 14 residues. Germline assignment: CDR1 SEHNR and CDR2 FQNEAQ (reference sequence). Genomic DNA of every subset was divided equally among multiple immunoSEQ plates. The protocol was immunoSEQ multiplex PCR, while the TCRdb copy is restricted to in-frame clones and leaves out a portion. There are around 700,000 clones in the sample; 55% to 75% occur only once, and under 2% lies in the top ten.

Material for sequencing was memory CD4+ T cells sorted from blood. Indicated subset: CD45RA-negative fraction. V gene TRBV7-9 combines with J gene TRBJ2-7; D not resolved. This TCR came from a woman aged 25-40 years in good health. CDR3 nucleotides: TGTGCCAGCAGCTTCTCGACCACGGCCGACGAGCAGTACTTC. Residues: CASSFSTTADEQYF. The whole variable domain, remainder taken from reference TRBV7-9 and TRBJ2-7, is DTGVSQNPRHKITKRGQNVTFRCDPISEHNRLYWYRQTLGQGPEFLTYFQNEAQLEKSRLLSDRFSAERPKGSFSTLEIQRTEQGDSAMYLCASSFSTTADEQYFGPGTRLTVT.